This TCR beta chain was retrieved from a study of blood T cell repertoires in COVID-19. Study-level information: Researchers got acute and convalescent COVID-19 samples from the United States, Italy and Spain. Sources were T cells, B-cell-depleted T cells, or PBMCs; the material itself was cDNA or gDNA.

Assay used: immunoSEQ multiplex PCR; TCRdb lists only in-frame clones, some missing. The table shows 160,000 or so clones, with approximately 91% occurring only once. CDR1 and CDR2 from the germline V gene are SGDLS and YYNGEE. V shed 0 bases and J 1 base; nucleotides not matched to a gene: 3. This CDR3 region has 16 residues. The table lists this clone with a count of one. The receptor was derived from a man aged 18 to 35 with acute or convalescent COVID-19. V gene TRBV9 combines with J gene TRBJ2-2; TRBD2 matches 7 bases. Source material: peripheral blood. The CDR3 protein is CASSVEAGWNTGELFF. The CDR3 region has the DNA TGTGCCAGCAGCGTAGAAGCGGGGTGGAACACCGGGGAGCTGTTTTTT.